The entry below gives a single T cell receptor beta chain sequence along with its context. As yet, its antigen is unknown. With 5 bases removed from V and 6 bases from J, the gap between germline ends came to 13 bases. The V gene's germline CDR1 is MNHNS and CDR2 SASEGT. This CDR3 contains 13 residues. This sample was taken from a study of vaccination and CD4 T cells after COVID-19. Study overall: Convalescent individuals numbered four females and six males, two being Hispanic.

Treatment defined: 10-day PBMC culture with coronavirus spike peptide pools or control peptides (ViraFEST assay). The Oncomine TCR Beta short-read assay generated sequence data from the DNA of cultured CD4+ T cells. TCRdb passed the PCR reads through MiXCR, listing each CDR3 protein once. The sample records 13,000 or so distinct CDR3 sequences, approximately 63% being singletons. The sequencing input was CD4+ T cells from blood, cultured in vitro. This clonotype was obtained from a human donor who had recovered from COVID-19. The chain joins TRBV6-1 to TRBJ1-1, with D possibly matching TRBD1 (5 bases). The CDR3 DNA reads as TGTGCCAGCAGTAGACACGGGGGTGCTGAAGCTTTCTTT. The encoded protein is CASSRHGGAEAFF.